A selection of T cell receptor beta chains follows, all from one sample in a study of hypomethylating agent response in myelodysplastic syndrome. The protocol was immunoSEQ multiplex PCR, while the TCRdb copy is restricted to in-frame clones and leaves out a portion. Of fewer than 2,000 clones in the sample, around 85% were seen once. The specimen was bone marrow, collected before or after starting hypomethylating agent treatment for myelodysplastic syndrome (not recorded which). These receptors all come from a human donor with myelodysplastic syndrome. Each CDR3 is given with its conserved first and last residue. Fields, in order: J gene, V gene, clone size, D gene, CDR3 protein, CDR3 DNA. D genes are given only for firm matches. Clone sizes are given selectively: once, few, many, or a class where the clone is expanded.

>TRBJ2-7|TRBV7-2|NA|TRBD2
CASSLEVSGGGRDEQYF
TGTGCCAGCAGCTTAGAGGTTAGCGGGGGGGGCCGGGACGAGCAGTACTTC
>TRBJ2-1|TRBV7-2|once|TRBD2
CASSLVPSGGAGEQFF
TGTGCCAGCAGCTTAGTGCCTAGCGGGGGGGCCGGAGAGCAGTTCTTC
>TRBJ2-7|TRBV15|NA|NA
CATSSGAGEAYEQYF
TGTGCCACCAGCAGCGGGGCAGGGGAAGCCTACGAGCAGTACTTC
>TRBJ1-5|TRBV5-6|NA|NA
CASSFSPQGSQPQHF
TGTGCCAGCAGCTTTTCCCCACAGGGTAGTCAGCCCCAGCATTTT
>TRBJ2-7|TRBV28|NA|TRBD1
CASRSGQGGDEQYF
TGTGCCAGCAGGTCGGGACAGGGCGGTGACGAGCAGTACTTC
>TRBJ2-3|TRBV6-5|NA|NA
CASCLGLATDTQYF
TGTGCCAGCTGTCTGGGGCTGGCGACAGATACGCAGTATTTT
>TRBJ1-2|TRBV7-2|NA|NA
CASSSRLEGYTF
TGTGCCAGCAGCTCCCGTCTAGAAGGCTACACCTTC
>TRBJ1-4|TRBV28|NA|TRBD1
CASGQGAPNEKLFF
TGTGCCAGCGGGCAGGGGGCACCTAATGAAAAACTGTTTTTT
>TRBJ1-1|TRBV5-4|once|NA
CASSLGQMNTEAFF
TGTGCCAGCAGCTTGGGACAGATGAACACTGAAGCTTTCTTT
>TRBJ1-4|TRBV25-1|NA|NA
CASSAPGVAGEKLFF
TGTGCCAGCAGTGCCCCGGGCGTCGCGGGTGAAAAACTGTTTTTT
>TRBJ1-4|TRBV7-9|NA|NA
CASSLGGGPGEKLFF
TGTGCCAGCAGCCTAGGCGGGGGCCCGGGGGAAAAACTGTTTTTT
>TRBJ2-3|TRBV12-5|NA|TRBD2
CASAGGDTQYF
TGTGCTAGTGCGGGAGGAGATACGCAGTATTTT
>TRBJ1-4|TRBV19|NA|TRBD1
CASSAGQQLAKLFF
TGTGCCAGTAGTGCGGGACAGCAGTTAGCAAAACTGTTTTTT
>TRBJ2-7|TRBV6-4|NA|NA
CASSVSSGYEQYF
TGTGCCAGCAGTGTTTCGTCCGGCTACGAGCAGTACTTC
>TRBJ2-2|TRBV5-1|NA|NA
CASSPAEGMNTGELFF
TGCGCCAGCAGCCCCGCAGAAGGGATGAACACCGGGGAGCTGTTTTTT
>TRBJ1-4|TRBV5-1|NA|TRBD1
CASSPSGGAMEKLFF
TGCGCCAGCAGCCCGTCAGGGGGCGCGATGGAAAAACTGTTTTTT
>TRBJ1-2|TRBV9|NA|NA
CASSPDSPNYGYTF
TGTGCCAGCAGCCCGGACAGTCCCAACTATGGCTACACCTTC
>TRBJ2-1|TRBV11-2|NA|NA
CASSWRATFEQFF
TGTGCCAGCAGCTGGAGGGCCACGTTTGAGCAGTTCTTC
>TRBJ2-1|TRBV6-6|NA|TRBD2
CASSPGTRGDNEQFF
TGTGCCAGCAGTCCCGGGACTAGAGGGGACAATGAGCAGTTCTTC
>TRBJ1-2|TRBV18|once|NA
CASSLAEEPNYGYTF
TGTGCCAGCTCCTTAGCGGAGGAGCCCAACTATGGCTACACCTTC
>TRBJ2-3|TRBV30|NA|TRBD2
CAWSPAVSGRFRLSTDTQYF
TGTGCCTGGAGCCCTGCGGTTAGCGGGAGGTTTCGACTTAGCACAGATACGCAGTATTTT
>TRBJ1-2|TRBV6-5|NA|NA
CASSYGTNYGYTF
TGTGCCAGCAGTTATGGGACAAATTATGGCTACACCTTC
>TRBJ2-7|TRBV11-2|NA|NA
CASKTTVNSYEQYF
TGTGCCAGCAAGACGACCGTTAACTCCTACGAGCAGTACTTC
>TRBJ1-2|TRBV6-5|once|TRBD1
CASSYGQGASGYTF
TGTGCCAGCAGTTACGGCCAGGGGGCGTCGGGCTACACCTTC
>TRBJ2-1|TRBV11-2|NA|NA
CASSPIGNEQFF
TGTGCCAGCAGCCCCATAGGAAATGAGCAGTTCTTC
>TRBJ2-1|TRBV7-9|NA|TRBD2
CASSLTDPGLAGDEQFF
TGTGCCAGCAGCTTGACCGACCCGGGACTAGCGGGGGATGAGCAGTTCTTC
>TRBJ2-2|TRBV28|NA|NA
CASSLWKTGGELFF
TGTGCCAGCAGTTTATGGAAGACCGGCGGGGAGCTGTTTTTT
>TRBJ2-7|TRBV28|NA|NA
CASSTGHTYEQYF
TGTGCCAGCAGTACCGGACACACCTACGAGCAGTACTTC
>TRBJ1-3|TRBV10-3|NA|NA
CAITDPSGNTIYF
TGTGCCATCACCGACCCCTCTGGAAACACCATATATTTT
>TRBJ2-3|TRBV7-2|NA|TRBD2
CASSFTSGGAGDTQYF
TGTGCCAGCAGCTTTACTAGCGGGGGGGCAGGAGATACGCAGTATTTT
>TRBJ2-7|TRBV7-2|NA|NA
CASSLAGQGTYEQYF
TGCGCCAGCAGCTTAGCGGGACAGGGTACCTACGAGCAGTACTTC
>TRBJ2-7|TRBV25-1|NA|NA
CASSGVGRNYEQYF
TGTGCCAGCAGTGGGGTCGGCAGGAACTACGAGCAGTACTTC
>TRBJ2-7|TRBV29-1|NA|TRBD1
CSVVGQGSEQYF
TGCAGCGTTGTCGGACAGGGGAGCGAGCAGTACTTC
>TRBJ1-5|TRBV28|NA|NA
CASSFRLGRSHSNQPQHF
TGTGCCAGCAGTTTCCGTTTGGGCAGAAGCCATAGCAATCAGCCCCAGCATTTT
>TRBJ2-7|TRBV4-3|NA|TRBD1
CASSQGWFEGATSYEQYF
TGCGCCAGCAGCCAAGGGTGGTTTGAGGGGGCGACCTCCTACGAGCAGTACTTC
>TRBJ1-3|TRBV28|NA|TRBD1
CASSRTGTGENTIYF
TGTGCCAGCAGTCGTACCGGGACAGGGGAAAACACCATATATTTT
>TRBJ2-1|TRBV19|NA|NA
CASSIRLFFEQFF
TGTGCCAGTAGTATCCGTCTATTTTTTGAGCAGTTCTTC
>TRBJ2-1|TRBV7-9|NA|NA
CASSSRHYNEQFF
TGTGCCAGCAGCTCCCGCCACTACAATGAGCAGTTCTTC
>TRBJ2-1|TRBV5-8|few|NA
CASSLRGRDNEQFF
TGTGCCAGCAGCTTGAGGGGTAGGGACAATGAGCAGTTCTTC
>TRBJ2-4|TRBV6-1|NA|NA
CASSESIPPKQYF
TGTGCCAGCAGTGAAAGTATACCCCCAAAGCAGTACTTC
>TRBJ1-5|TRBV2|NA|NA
CASKGTEGQPQHF
TGTGCCAGCAAAGGGACCGAAGGGCAGCCCCAGCATTTT
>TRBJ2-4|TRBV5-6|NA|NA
CASSFLGGIIAKNIQYF
TGTGCCAGCAGCTTTCTCGGGGGAATAATAGCCAAAAACATTCAGTACTTC
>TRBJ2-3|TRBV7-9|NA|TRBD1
CASRTDRGTDTQYF
TGTGCCAGCAGGACGGACAGGGGTACAGATACGCAGTATTTT
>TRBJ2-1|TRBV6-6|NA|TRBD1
CASSRDSYNEQFF
TGTGCCAGCAGTAGGGACAGTTACAATGAGCAGTTCTTC
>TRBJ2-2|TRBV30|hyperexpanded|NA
CAWRNLEQLTGELFF
TGTGCCTGGAGAAACCTCGAGCAGCTCACCGGGGAGCTGTTTTTT
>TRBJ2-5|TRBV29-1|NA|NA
CSVVPQETQYF
TGCAGCGTTGTACCACAAGAGACCCAGTACTTC
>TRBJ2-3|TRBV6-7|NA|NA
CASSYLIMDTQYF
TGTGCCAGCAGTTATCTTATAATGGATACGCAGTATTTT
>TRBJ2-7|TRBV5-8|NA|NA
CASSPTYRTGSEQYF
TGTGCCAGCAGCCCAACGTACAGGACGGGGAGCGAGCAGTACTTC
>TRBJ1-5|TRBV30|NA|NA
CAWSSGQRINPQHF
TGTGCCTGGAGTTCGGGACAACGGATCAACCCCCAGCATTTT
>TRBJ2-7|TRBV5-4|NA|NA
CASSLRDGAYEQYF
TGTGCCAGCAGCCTCCGGGACGGAGCCTACGAGCAGTACTTC
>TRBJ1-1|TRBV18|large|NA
CASLQVPNTEAFF
TGTGCCAGCCTCCAGGTACCCAACACTGAAGCTTTCTTT
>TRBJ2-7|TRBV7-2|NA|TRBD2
CASSLTSGLSSYEQYF
TGTGCCAGCAGCTTGACTAGCGGGCTGAGCTCCTACGAGCAGTACTTC
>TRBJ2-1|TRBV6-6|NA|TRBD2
CASSYESSGNEQFF
TGTGCCAGCAGTTATGAATCTAGCGGGAATGAGCAGTTCTTC
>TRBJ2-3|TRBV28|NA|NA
CASSLYRHSQGTQYF
TGTGCCAGCAGTTTATATAGACACTCCCAGGGTACGCAGTATTTT
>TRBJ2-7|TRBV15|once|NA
CATSSEFYEQYF
TGTGCCACCAGTAGCGAGTTCTACGAGCAGTACTTC
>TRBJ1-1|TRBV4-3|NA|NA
CASSQDWAGGNTEAFF
TGCGCCAGCAGCCAAGATTGGGCAGGTGGGAACACTGAAGCTTTCTTT
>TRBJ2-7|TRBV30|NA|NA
CAWYQGGKQYF
TGTGCCTGGTATCAGGGGGGCAAGCAGTACTTC